This T cell receptor (beta chain) derives from a study of technical replicates of blood from several donors (dated by TCRdb to about 2017). Comment on this clone: No antigen is known for it. It has no much larger one-base neighbor in the sample; base qualities were not kept.

Its CDR3 holds 14 amino acids, cysteine through phenylalanine. Just CDR3 DNA is preserved here, 42 bases in frame from base 1. Looking up the germline V gene (reference sequence) yields CDR1 PRHDT and CDR2 FYEKMQ. V is trimmed back by 2 bases and J by 3 bases, and the junction contains 3 bases that no gene match accounts for. The library was generated by the immunoSEQ multiplex PCR assay. The clones in this table, taken by TCRdb from immuneACCESS, are in-frame only. Not every clone is retained; where verified, under half of the shortfall comes from an unresolved V gene, and the cause of the rest is unknown. The sample table holds about 81,000 clones, of which about 96% were seen once. The ten largest clones represent around 0.18% of the sample.

The sequence is built from TRBV13 and TRBJ1-2; 7 middle bases align to TRBD1. The TCR originated in a human donor in good health. The material sequenced was T cells isolated from PBMCs. The nucleotides are TGTGCCAGCAGCTTAAGGGACAGCGACTATGGCTACACCTTC. The resulting protein is CASSLRDSDYGYTF.